One and the same sample provided the 6 T cell receptor beta chains below, sequenced in a study of T-cell memory formation after mild COVID-19. MiXCR, run by TCRdb on the 5' RACE reads, gives a single entry per CDR3 protein. The sample has some 130,000 distinct CDR3 sequences; under 30% are singletons. The sample taken for sequencing was PBMCs or a T cell subset sorted from them (not recorded which). The receptor set was obtained from an adult woman who had mild COVID-19 (a few samples of this study predate the infection). Cell type and time point are not known.

The chain uses TRBV12-3 or TRBV12-4 and TRBJ2-7; 8 bases match TRBD1. This CDR3 is 16 amino acids long. J was trimmed by 2 bases and V by 5 bases; bases with no gene match: 11. The DNA of the CDR3 is TGTGCCAGCAGTCCGGACAGGGTCGGTGGGGCCTACGAGCAGTACTTC. This encodes CASSPDRVGGAYEQYF.

The chain couples TRBV23-1 to TRBJ2-6; 9 bases align to TRBD1. TRBV23-1 is sorted into the ORF group, with uncertain function. The CDR3 spans 18 residues. Trimming took 7 bases from V and 0 from J; bases not matched to a gene: 10. CDR3 amino acids: CASTRYRGLCSGANVLTF. CDR3 sequence (DNA): TGCGCCAGCACTAGATACAGGGGGCTTTGCTCTGGGGCCAACGTCCTGACTTTC.

This clonotype turned up a few times. This sequence joins TRBV7-9 and TRBJ1-1; a weak D match, TRBD1 (5 bases). Germline CDR1 SEHNR, CDR2 FQNEAQ (reference sequence). Trimming shortened V by 1 base and J by 0 bases, and 15 bases separated the two germline ends. This CDR3 region has 17 residues. CDR3 protein: CASSLERGSLMNTEAFF. CDR3 bases: TGTGCCAGCAGCTTAGAACGGGGCTCACTCATGAACACTGAAGCTTTCTTT.

This clonotype showed up just a few times. V and J are TRBV29-1 and TRBJ2-7, with 8 positions matching TRBD1. CDR3 length: 13 amino acids. Trimming took 2 bases from V and 3 from J; bases not matched to a gene: 3. CDR1 is SQVTM, CDR2 ANQGSEA, per germline. The CDR3 sequence: CSVEMGTGYEQYF. Here the CDR3 DNA reads TGCAGCGTTGAAATGGGGACAGGCTACGAGCAGTACTTC.

The J gene is TRBJ2-7, the V gene TRBV21-1; the table's D call, TRBD1, was not checked against the DNA. TRBV21-1 is recorded as a pseudogene. The CDR3 has 13 amino acids. CDR3 residues: CASSIVRGYEQYF. CDR3 DNA sequence: TGTGCCAGCAGCATCGTCAGGGGCTACGAGCAGTACTTC.

The genes are TRBV24-1 and TRBJ2-7; 11 bases align to TRBD1. The CDR3 spans 17 residues. Germline-derived CDR1 and CDR2 are KGHDR and SFDVKD. V was clipped by 1 base and J by 2 bases; unmatched bases: 6. CDR3: CATSDFVGQGATYEQYF. The CDR3 DNA sequence: TGTGCCACCAGTGATTTCGTCGGACAGGGGGCTACCTACGAGCAGTACTTC.